Included here is one T cell receptor beta chain sequence, with context. Its antigen is still unknown. 60 Vbeta and 13 Jbeta primers were used in PCR. Libraries were prepared by immunoSEQ multiplex PCR; TCRdb keeps only in-frame clonotypes and omits some of them. The table includes about 260,000 clones, about 66% detected once. This sample is part of a study of cytomegalovirus exposure and HLA in healthy donors. Study results and limitations: Donors belonging to an Asian-associated ancestry cluster reportedly showed fewer N-insertions in productive TCRs than the roughly 700-donor mean, according to what a later analysis found.

The CDR3 spans 14 residues. V lost 0 bases and J lost 8, with 10 bases in between. The germline V gene encodes CDR1 LNHNV and CDR2 YYDKDF (reference sequence). Specimen: PBMCs. V is TRBV15 and J is TRBJ1-4, with D unresolved. The TCR originated in a female donor in good health and CMV-seronegative. The CDR3 region has the DNA TGTGCCACCAGCAGAGATCCTGCGAGGGAAAAACTGTTTTTT. Residues: CATSRDPAREKLFF.